The 14 T cell receptor beta chains presented below share a single source sample, sequenced in a study of shared clonotypes between healthy human individuals. Data came from immunoSEQ multiplex PCR; TCRdb stores just in-frame clones and leaves some out. The sample contains roughly 330,000 clones, around 72% of which appear only once. The sample comprised memory CD4+ T cells sorted from blood. Specified subset: CD45RA-negative fraction. The receptors originated from a man between 25 and 39 years old in good health.

V gene TRBV7-8 combines with J gene TRBJ2-5; D unclear. The CDR3 has 13 amino acids. CDR1 SGHVS and CDR2 FQNEAQ come from the germline V gene. V shed 1 base and J shed 7 bases, with 10 bases lying between them. The CDR3 DNA reads TGTGCCAGCAGCTTAGTGAACCCAGGGACCCAGTACTTC. Its translation is CASSLVNPGTQYF. Using reference TRBV7-8 and TRBJ2-5 for the parts outside the CDR3, the full variable domain is GAGVSQSPRYKVAKRGQDVALRCDPISGHVSLFWYQQALGQGPEFLTYFQNEAQLDKSGLPSDRFFAERPEGSVSTLKIQRTQQEDSAVYLCASSLVNPGTQYFGPGTRLLVL.

The chain uses TRBV29-1 and TRBJ2-2; D remains ambiguous. Trimming removed 5 bases from V and 8 bases from J, with 12 bases in between. From germline, CDR1 is SQVTM and CDR2 ANQGSEA. This CDR3 has 12 residues. The CDR3 DNA is TGCAGCGTTCGCCGTATGGGAGGGGAGCTGTTTTTT. As protein: CSVRRMGGELFF.

The chain recombines TRBV5-5 with TRBJ1-5; 11 bases agree with TRBD1. V lost 0 bases and J lost 7; bases outside the gene matches: 6. Germline CDR1 reads SGHKS; CDR2 reads YYEKEE (reference sequence). The length of the CDR3 is 16 residues. The CDR3 DNA is TGTGCCAGCAGCTTGGTAGGACAGGGGGCAGGGCAGCCCCAGCATTTT. Its translation: CASSLVGQGAGQPQHF.

Ten or more counts support this clone. This chain connects TRBV5-6 to TRBJ2-7; 8 bases match TRBD2. The CDR3 has 14 amino acids. Germline assignment: CDR1 SGHDT and CDR2 YYEEEE. The trim removed 2 bases at V and 3 bases at J, leaving 4 bases unmatched. The CDR3 loop reads CASSFSAGGYEQYF. For the CDR3, the DNA is TGTGCCAGCAGCTTCTCTGCGGGAGGCTACGAGCAGTACTTC.

This chain connects TRBV27 to TRBJ1-5; 8 bases are a match to TRBD1. The CDR3 loop spans 14 amino acids. Germline V gives CDR1 MNHEY, CDR2 SMNVEV (reference sequence). The V and J ends lost 3 bases and 6 bases, in that order; junction bases with no gene match: 4. In DNA form, the CDR3 reads TGTGCCAGCAGTTTCGGACAGGGAGGTCAGCCCCAGCATTTT. This codes for CASSFGQGGQPQHF.

The chain joins TRBV5-1 to TRBJ1-5; D not resolved. In germline, CDR1 is SGHRS, CDR2 YFSETQ. The CDR3 consists of 13 residues. V was clipped by 4 bases and J by 4 bases, with 9 bases between them. The CDR3 sequence is CASSVRPNQPQHF. CDR3 bases: TGCGCCAGCAGCGTACGTCCTAATCAGCCCCAGCATTTT.

V is TRBV28 and J is TRBJ1-1; D not certain. The CDR3 totals 15 residues. Germline loops: CDR1 MDHEN, CDR2 SYDVKM. V lost 6 bases to trimming and J lost 0 bases, with 14 bases between them. CDR3 in DNA: TGTGCCAGCAGCCCCACCGCCGCCTTGAACACTGAAGCTTTCTTT. Residues: CASSPTAALNTEAFF.

Written as DNA, the CDR3 is TGTGCCAGCAGCCTACAGGAAAAGCAGTTCTTC. Translating it yields CASSLQEKQFF. The chain combines TRBV16 with TRBJ2-1, with a weak D call TRBD1 (5 bases). This CDR3 is 11 amino acids long. Per the germline V gene, CDR1 is KGHSY and CDR2 is FQNENV. Trimming took off 4 bases at V and 11 bases at J, with 9 bases between the two ends.

The CDR3 DNA follows: TGTGCCAGCAGCTTTGAAACTGGAGCTAGCAATCAGCCCCAGCATTTT. Translation gives CASSFETGASNQPQHF. The rearrangement links TRBV5-5 to TRBJ1-5, with D uncertain. V was clipped by 2 bases and J by 0 bases, with 12 bases between them. The CDR3 covers 16 residues. Germline V lookup: CDR1 SGHKS, CDR2 YYEKEE (reference sequence).

This clone was detected once. This chain links TRBV10-3 with TRBJ2-1; 8 nucleotides match TRBD2. Germline V gene data show CDR1 as ENHRY and CDR2 as SYGVKD. The CDR3 length is 15 residues. V lost 2 bases to trimming and J lost 4 bases; unmatched junction nucleotides: 4. The CDR3 DNA follows: TGTGCCATCAGTGAGACTAGCGGATATTACAATGAGCAGTTCTTC. This translates into CAISETSGYYNEQFF.

This clone appeared a few times. The chain joins TRBV19 to TRBJ1-5, with D unclear. Germline assignment: CDR1 LNHDA and CDR2 SQIVND (reference sequence). V shed 7 bases and J shed 0 bases, with 13 bases lying between them. This CDR3 region has 15 residues. For the CDR3, the DNA is TGTGCCAGTAATCCTCGGGAGAATAGCAATCAGCCCCAGCATTTT. Its translation is CASNPRENSNQPQHF.

A few counts support this clone. Within the sample, other DNA sequences also encode this same CDR3. The chain joins TRBV19 to TRBJ2-3, with TRBD2 matching 10 bases. V trimming: 6 bases; J trimming: 4 bases; junction bases outside the gene matches: 1. In germline, CDR1 is LNHDA, CDR2 SQIVND (reference sequence). This CDR3 spans 13 amino acids. The CDR3 here is CASRLAGADTQYF. The CDR3, as DNA: TGTGCCAGTAGGCTAGCGGGAGCAGATACGCAGTATTTT.

With regard to this clone: Germline and junction disagree at one end, which may indicate a read error. V and J are TRBV5-1 and TRBJ1-4; weak D call: TRBD1 (5 bases). The V gene's germline CDR1 is SGHRS and CDR2 YFSETQ. This CDR3 has 16 residues. The CDR3, as DNA: TGCGCCAGCAGCCGCGAAAGCGACAGCAGGACTGAAGAACTGTTTTTT. This codes for CASSRESDSRTEELFF.

The CDR3 coding sequence is TGCAGTGGGGATCGGGCCAATGAGCAGTTCTTC. Translation: CSGDRANEQFF. The V and J genes are TRBV20-1 and TRBJ2-1; D gene uncertain. Germline V gene sequence: CDR1 DFQATT, CDR2 SNEGSKA (reference sequence). V lost 7 bases and J 6 bases, leaving 10 bases between the germline ends. This CDR3 is built from 11 residues.